This TCR beta chain emerged from a study of control samples from healthy donors and cancer patients. This table comes from immunoSEQ multiplex PCR, and its TCRdb copy is limited to in-frame clones, with some not included. The table records 96,000 or so clones, more than 85% of them present only once. Trimming took off 0 bases at V and 5 bases at J, with 7 bases between the two ends. The CDR3 has 14 amino acids. Germline V CDR1 and CDR2: SGHTA, FQGNSA. The specimen sequenced was blood. The chain recombines TRBV7-2 with TRBJ2-2, with D tentatively TRBD2 (6 bases). The origin of this receptor is a man aged 18 to 29 in good health. CDR3 coding DNA: TGTGCCAGCAGCTTAGCAGGAGGGACCGGGGAGCTGTTTTTT. Translated, it gives CASSLAGGTGELFF.